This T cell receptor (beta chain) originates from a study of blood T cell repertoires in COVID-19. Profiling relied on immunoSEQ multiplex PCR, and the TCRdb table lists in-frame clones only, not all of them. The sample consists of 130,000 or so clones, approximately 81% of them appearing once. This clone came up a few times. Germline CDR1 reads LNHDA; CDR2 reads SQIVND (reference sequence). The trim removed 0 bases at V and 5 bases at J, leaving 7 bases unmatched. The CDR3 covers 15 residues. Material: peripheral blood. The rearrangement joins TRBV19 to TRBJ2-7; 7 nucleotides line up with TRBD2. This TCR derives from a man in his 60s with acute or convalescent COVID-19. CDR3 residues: CASSIDHWLADEQYF. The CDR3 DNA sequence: TGTGCCAGTAGTATAGATCACTGGCTAGCGGACGAGCAGTACTTC.